The rows below give T cell receptor beta chains drawn from one sample of a study of blood T cell repertoires in COVID-19. Some clones are missing from TCRdb's copy, which holds only in-frame ones; the method was immunoSEQ multiplex PCR. The repertoire holds about 270,000 clones, 86% seen once, with approximately 6% in the top ten. Input material: peripheral blood. Source of these receptors: an elderly woman with COVID-19, enrolled during active disease. Both conserved end residues are part of each CDR3. The D gene is left open where the match is weak. For some rows the clone size is stated as once, few or many, or as a class when expanded; others skip it.

D,V,size,J,CDR3,DNA
-,TRBV6-6,-,TRBJ2-1,CASSLGATLGNNEQFF,TGTGCCAGCAGCCTCGGCGCGACTCTTGGAAACAATGAGCAGTTCTTC
-,TRBV19,-,TRBJ2-5,CASSINAGRETQYF,TGTGCCAGTAGTATTAACGCAGGGCGGGAGACCCAGTACTTC
-,TRBV5-1,-,TRBJ1-4,CASSFRDIANEKLFF,TGCGCCAGCAGTTTCCGGGATATAGCTAATGAAAAACTGTTTTTT
TRBD2,TRBV5-6,-,TRBJ2-5,CASSSPGLGKTQYF,TGTGCCAGCAGCTCCCCGGGACTAGGAAAGACCCAGTACTTC
TRBD1,TRBV3-1/TRBV3-2,-,TRBJ1-2,CASSRSDRDYGYTF,TGTGCCAGCAGCCGCTCCGACAGGGACTATGGCTACACCTTC
-,TRBV6-1,-,TRBJ2-1,CASSEADRRSEQFF,TGTGCCAGCAGTGAAGCTGATCGGAGGTCTGAACAGTTCTTC
TRBD2,TRBV28,few,TRBJ2-1,CASLAGAMHNEQFF,TGTGCCAGCCTAGCGGGGGCTATGCACAATGAGCAGTTCTTC
-,TRBV18,-,TRBJ2-2,CASSVLATPGELFF,TGTGCCAGCTCAGTACTAGCTACACCCGGGGAGCTGTTTTTT
TRBD1,TRBV18,-,TRBJ1-2,CASSPPTGGQGDGYTF,TGTGCCAGCTCACCACCCACCGGAGGACAGGGCGATGGCTACACCTTC
TRBD1,TRBV3-1/TRBV3-2,-,TRBJ1-2,CASSQDRKGAGYTF,TGTGCCAGCAGCCAAGATCGGAAGGGGGCTGGCTACACCTTC
-,TRBV12-3/TRBV12-4,-,TRBJ2-5,CASSLSQETQYF,TGTGCCAGCAGTCTCTCCCAAGAGACCCAGTACTTC
TRBD1,TRBV6-5,-,TRBJ1-6,CASSRFSGGNSPLHF,TGTGCCAGCAGTCGCTTCTCAGGGGGAAATTCACCCCTCCACTTT
TRBD1,TRBV19,-,TRBJ1-1,CATGADRMNTEAFF,TGTGCCACAGGCGCGGACAGGATGAACACTGAAGCTTTCTTT
TRBD1,TRBV10-1,-,TRBJ1-2,CASTRRDRGFANYGYTF,TGCGCCAGCACCAGAAGGGACAGGGGTTTCGCTAACTATGGCTACACCTTC
TRBD1,TRBV15,-,TRBJ2-1,CATSLGTGSTNEQFF,TGTGCCACCAGCCTTGGGACAGGGTCTACCAATGAGCAGTTCTTC
-,TRBV5-4,-,TRBJ2-1,CASSSQTALYNEQFF,TGTGCCAGCAGCTCCCAGACTGCACTATACAATGAGCAGTTCTTC
TRBD2,TRBV5-1,-,TRBJ2-7,CASSWTTSGGPNSYEQYF,TGCGCCAGCAGCTGGACGACTAGCGGGGGGCCAAACTCCTACGAGCAGTACTTC
TRBD1,TRBV12-3/TRBV12-4,-,TRBJ1-2,CASSQDRGNTF,TGTGCCAGCAGCCAAGACAGGGGGAACACCTTC
-,TRBV18,-,TRBJ2-7,CASSPSQNPSSYEQYF,TGTGCCAGCTCACCGAGCCAAAACCCTTCCTCCTACGAGCAGTACTTC
-,TRBV3-1/TRBV3-2,-,TRBJ1-4,CASSQIGGGREKLFF,TGTGCCAGCAGCCAAATCGGGGGGGGACGGGAAAAACTGTTTTTT
TRBD2,TRBV14,-,TRBJ2-7,CASSRPSGGREQYF,TGTGCCAGCAGCCGTCCCTCGGGGGGGCGGGAGCAGTACTTC
TRBD1,TRBV7-2,-,TRBJ2-7,CASSSGTGNIYEQYF,TGTGCCAGCAGCTCCGGGACAGGGAATATTTACGAGCAGTACTTC
-,TRBV27,-,TRBJ1-2,CASSLLMGGAGGYTF,TGTGCCAGCAGTTTACTCATGGGGGGGGCGGGAGGCTACACCTTC
-,TRBV3-1/TRBV3-2,-,TRBJ2-1,CASSQVEGLRFF,TGTGCCAGCAGCCAAGTGGAGGGCCTCCGTTTCTTC
TRBD2,TRBV4-1,-,TRBJ2-2,CACGGGMRTGELFF,TGCGCCTGCGGGGGGGGCATGAGAACCGGGGAGCTGTTTTTT
-,TRBV11-2,-,TRBJ2-5,CASSSGLGETQYF,TGTGCCAGCAGCTCGGGTCTCGGGGAGACCCAGTACTTC
-,TRBV9,-,TRBJ2-5,CASSGSLARHRETQYF,TGTGCCAGCAGCGGGTCACTAGCCCGGCATAGGGAGACCCAGTACTTC
-,TRBV5-1,once,TRBJ2-5,CASTNPQETQYF,TGCGCCAGCACTAATCCCCAAGAGACCCAGTACTTC
-,TRBV18,-,TRBJ2-1,CASSPRRSGGTFDNEQFF,TGTGCCAGCTCACCCCGCCGATCAGGGGGGACTTTCGACAATGAGCAGTTCTTC
-,TRBV5-6,-,TRBJ2-6,CASSFDTSGANVLTF,TGTGCCAGCAGCTTCGACACTTCTGGGGCCAACGTCCTGACTTTC
TRBD1,TRBV7-9,-,TRBJ1-5,CASSLGDREKQPQHF,TGTGCCAGCAGCTTAGGGGACAGGGAAAAACAGCCCCAGCATTTT
-,TRBV20-1,-,TRBJ1-2,CSASLAGYGYTF,TGCAGTGCTAGTCTTGCAGGCTATGGCTACACCTTC
TRBD1,TRBV4-3,-,TRBJ2-3,CASSPGQGETDTQYF,TGCGCCAGCAGCCCCGGACAGGGCGAGACAGATACGCAGTATTTT
TRBD1,TRBV5-8,-,TRBJ1-1,CASSLTGGSTEAFF,TGTGCCAGCAGCTTGACAGGGGGGAGCACTGAAGCTTTCTTT
TRBD1,TRBV6-2/TRBV6-3,-,TRBJ1-2,CASSTGTGAYGYTF,TGTGCCAGCAGTACCGGGACAGGGGCCTATGGCTACACCTTC
-,TRBV7-9,-,TRBJ2-5,CASTEGDTETQYF,TGTGCCAGCACTGAGGGGGACACGGAGACCCAGTACTTC
TRBD1,TRBV10-3,-,TRBJ2-5,CAISGTGGYQETQYF,TGTGCCATCAGCGGGACAGGAGGGTACCAAGAGACCCAGTACTTC
-,TRBV6-5,-,TRBJ1-2,CASSYSQGFGYTF,TGTGCCAGCAGTTACTCGCAGGGGTTTGGCTACACCTTC
-,TRBV4-1,-,TRBJ1-6,CASSQLPDKVYNSPLHF,TGCGCCAGCAGCCAATTACCCGACAAAGTCTATAATTCACCCCTCCACTTT
TRBD1,TRBV6-6,-,TRBJ1-5,CASTPRDRGSNQPQHF,TGTGCCAGCACCCCAAGGGACAGAGGTAGCAATCAGCCCCAGCATTTT
TRBD2,TRBV6-5,once,TRBJ2-3,CASISGGSADTQYF,TGTGCCAGCATTAGCGGGGGGTCCGCAGATACGCAGTATTTT
TRBD2,TRBV19,-,TRBJ2-1,CASREMGLAGNEQFF,TGTGCCAGTAGGGAGATGGGCCTAGCGGGAAATGAGCAGTTCTTC
-,TRBV4-1,-,TRBJ1-2,CASSQDTARDTNYGYTF,TGCGCCAGCAGCCAAGATACCGCCCGGGACACTAACTATGGCTACACCTTC
TRBD1,TRBV2,-,TRBJ1-3,CASRGTVIGNTIYF,TGTGCCAGCAGGGGGACAGTGATTGGAAACACCATATATTTT
TRBD2,TRBV7-2,-,TRBJ2-3,CASSFGLAGGDTQYF,TGTGCCAGCAGCTTCGGGCTAGCGGGGGGCGATACGCAGTATTTT
-,TRBV19,-,TRBJ2-6,CASSGQAGANVLTF,TGTGCCAGTAGTGGTCAGGCTGGGGCCAACGTCCTGACTTTC
TRBD1,TRBV19,-,TRBJ1-5,CASTRNTGGGGQPQHF,TGTGCCAGTACCCGGAACACAGGGGGCGGAGGTCAGCCCCAGCATTTT
TRBD1,TRBV11-2,-,TRBJ2-7,CASSSTGGSHYYEQYF,TGTGCCAGCAGCTCTACAGGGGGCTCGCACTACTACGAGCAGTACTTC
-,TRBV4-1,-,TRBJ1-2,CASSQSRVPGSNYGYTF,TGCGCCAGCAGCCAATCGCGAGTACCCGGGTCCAACTATGGCTACACCTTC
TRBD2,TRBV19,once,TRBJ2-5,CASSPPSGTSGQETQYF,TGTGCCAGTAGCCCACCTTCCGGGACTAGCGGCCAAGAGACCCAGTACTTC
-,TRBV27,-,TRBJ2-1,CASSFLDSQSYNEQFF,TGTGCCAGCAGTTTTCTGGACAGTCAGTCCTACAATGAGCAGTTCTTC
TRBD1,TRBV11-2,-,TRBJ1-3,CASSPGGSGNTIYF,TGTGCCAGCAGCCCAGGGGGCTCTGGAAACACCATATATTTT
-,TRBV9,-,TRBJ2-3,CASSALGASGTDTQYF,TGTGCCAGCAGCGCCTTAGGGGCTAGCGGCACAGATACGCAGTATTTT
TRBD2,TRBV6-5,-,TRBJ2-2,CASARPGGTGELFF,TGTGCCAGCGCTAGACCGGGGGGAACCGGGGAGCTGTTTTTT
-,TRBV18,once,TRBJ2-2,CASSPRQAEMNTGELFF,TGTGCCAGCTCACCACGACAGGCAGAGATGAACACCGGGGAGCTGTTTTTT